One sample yielded the 18 T cell receptor beta chains listed below, sequenced in a study of T cell responses to AZD1222 COVID-19 vaccine. TCRdb keeps only in-frame clones here, not all; method: immunoSEQ multiplex PCR. The sample shows 70,000 or so clones, around 87% of them seen only once. Sequenced here: peripheral blood, sampled on day 0 of AZD1222 vaccination. Receptors were obtained from an adult in good health.

The chain employs TRBV3-1 (or the pseudogene TRBV3-2) and TRBJ2-2; tentative D call: TRBD1 (5 bases). V shed 3 bases and J shed 6 bases, with 5 bases lying between them. Germline assignment: CDR1 LGHDT and CDR2 YNNKEL (reference sequence). The CDR3 sequence is 12 residues long. This CDR3 is CASSQTAGELFF. The CDR3 region has the DNA TGTGCCAGCAGCCAGACAGCCGGGGAGCTGTTTTTT.

The chain links TRBV4-3 to TRBJ1-4; possibly TRBD1 for D (5 bases). The CDR3 has 15 residues. Germline-derived CDR1 and CDR2 are LGHNA and YSLEER. Trimming stripped 6 bases from V and 8 bases from J, with 19 bases between. The CDR3 DNA follows: TGCGCCAGCAGTCCTGCTCCAGGGTCGTGGGAAAAACTGTTTTTT. Amino acids: CASSPAPGSWEKLFF.

This chain joins TRBV3-1 (or the pseudogene TRBV3-2) and TRBJ2-5, with a tentative D call TRBD2 (6 bases). V gave up 4 bases and J gave up 5 bases, with 20 bases separating them. The CDR3 is 16 residues long. Germline CDR1 reads LGHDT; CDR2 reads YNNKEL (reference sequence). The CDR3: CASSLMGESGLETQYF. The CDR3 DNA reads TGTGCCAGCAGCCTTATGGGGGAGAGCGGGCTCGAGACCCAGTACTTC.

The V and J genes are TRBV20-1 and TRBJ2-4; unclear D gene. V dropped 3 bases and J dropped 6 bases, with 9 bases sitting between them. CDR1 and CDR2 from the germline V gene are DFQATT and SNEGSKA (reference sequence). The CDR3 sequence is 12 residues long. This chain's CDR3 is CSASTAPNIQYF. CDR3 DNA sequence: TGCAGTGCTAGTACAGCCCCAAACATTCAGTACTTC.

The rearrangement links TRBV5-1 to TRBJ2-7; 7 bases line up with TRBD1. Germline trimming cut 2 bases from V and 3 bases from J; bases unmatched to any gene: 5. The CDR3 contains 14 residues. Looked up from germline, CDR1 is SGHRS and CDR2 is YFSETQ. Written as DNA, the CDR3 is TGCGCCAGCAGCTTATCGGGACAGCTCTACGAGCAGTACTTC. It encodes CASSLSGQLYEQYF.

The chain uses TRBV15 and TRBJ1-5, with unresolved D. The CDR3 extends over 15 amino acids. The germline gives CDR1 LNHNV, CDR2 YYDKDF (reference sequence). Trimming cost V 4 bases and J 0 bases, with 10 bases left between them. The DNA of the CDR3 is TGTGCCACCAGCAAGGGCCGGAATAGCAATCAGCCCCAGCATTTT. Protein product: CATSKGRNSNQPQHF.

This clone appeared a few times. The V gene is TRBV2, the J gene TRBJ2-1; D not certain. Trimming left V 5 bases short and J 3 bases short, with 14 bases between. This CDR3 has 15 amino acids. The germline V gene has CDR1 SNHLY and CDR2 FYNNEI. The CDR3 spells CASSTKAFNYNEQFF. The CDR3 region has the DNA TGTGCCAGCAGTACTAAAGCTTTCAACTACAATGAGCAGTTCTTC.

The V and J genes are TRBV15 and TRBJ2-1, with TRBD2 matching over 11 bases. Per the germline V gene, CDR1 is LNHNV and CDR2 is YYDKDF (reference sequence). The CDR3 sequence is 16 residues long. V was clipped by 0 bases and J by 4 bases; unmatched bases: 2. The CDR3 region has the DNA TGTGCCACCAGCAGAGAGGCTAGCGGGGGGTACAATGAGCAGTTCTTC. Amino acid sequence: CATSREASGGYNEQFF.

This clone was picked up one time. The chain couples TRBV3-1 (or the pseudogene TRBV3-2) to TRBJ1-5; D perhaps matches TRBD1 (5 bases). Trimming pared 1 base from V and 6 bases from J, leaving 16 bases between. Per the germline V gene, CDR1 is LGHDT and CDR2 is YNNKEL (reference sequence). The CDR3 spans 16 residues. The CDR3 DNA reads TGTGCCAGCAGCCAAGGGTTTTATGGGGCGAGTCAGCCCCAGCATTTT. It yields the protein CASSQGFYGASQPQHF.

The chain joins TRBV15 to TRBJ2-1; D possibly corresponds to TRBD2 (7 bases). CDR3 length equals 16 residues. CDR1 and CDR2 from the germline V gene are LNHNV and YYDKDF (reference sequence). The V end lost 9 bases, the J end lost 0 bases, and 18 bases lay between the germline ends. DNA for the CDR3: TGTGCCACTCGGCCGGAGGGGGGGAGCTCCTACAATGAGCAGTTCTTC. Translated: CATRPEGGSSYNEQFF.

The genes are TRBV7-9 and TRBJ2-7, with D possibly matching TRBD1 (5 bases). V gave up 2 bases and J gave up 2 bases, with 7 bases separating them. CDR1 is SEHNR and CDR2 is FQNEAQ in the germline V gene (reference sequence). This CDR3 is built from 13 residues. The CDR3 protein is CASSLKGTYEQYF. The CDR3 nucleotides are TGTGCCAGCAGCTTAAAGGGGACCTACGAGCAGTACTTC.

The chain combines TRBV9 with TRBJ1-1; no reliable D call. In germline, CDR1 is SGDLS, CDR2 YYNGEE. The CDR3 contains 13 residues. Trimming took off 0 bases at V and 6 bases at J, with 9 bases between the two ends. The CDR3, as DNA: TGTGCCAGCAGCGTAGGCGTCGGATCTGAAGCTTTCTTT. This sequence encodes CASSVGVGSEAFF.

The chain employs TRBV18 and TRBJ2-1; 10 bases fit TRBD2. Trimming removed 4 bases from V and 5 bases from J; junction bases left unmatched: 5. The CDR3 is made up of 15 amino acids. The germline V gene encodes CDR1 KGHSH and CDR2 LQKENI. CDR3 sequence: CASSLQGTSDNEQFF. CDR3 in DNA: TGTGCCAGCTCACTGCAAGGGACTAGCGACAATGAGCAGTTCTTC.

Concerning this clone itself: Within the sample, other DNA sequences also encode this same CDR3. The genes are TRBV3-1 (or the pseudogene TRBV3-2) and TRBJ2-1, with D unclear. V lost 1 base and J lost 7, with 2 bases in between. This CDR3 spans 11 amino acids. CDR1 and CDR2 from the germline V gene are LGHDT and YNNKEL (reference sequence). CDR3: CASSQANEQFF. CDR3 in DNA: TGTGCCAGCAGCCAAGCGAATGAGCAGTTCTTC.

This clone was seen more than once but under ten times. The gene calls are TRBV7-4 and TRBJ1-5; a weak D match, TRBD1 (5 bases). The length of the CDR3 is 13 residues. The germline V gene has CDR1 SGHVT and CDR2 SQSDAQ. Between the trimmed V and J ends, which lost 2 bases and 7 bases, there was a span of 9 bases. In DNA form, the CDR3 reads TGTGCCAGCAGCTTATCTGCAGGGCAGCCCCAGCATTTT. Its translation is CASSLSAGQPQHF.

The rearrangement links TRBV20-1 to TRBJ1-2; TRBD1 might be the D (5 bases). The CDR3 covers 11 residues. The V gene's germline CDR1 is DFQATT and CDR2 SNEGSKA (reference sequence). With 2 bases removed from V and 4 bases from J, the gap between germline ends came to 5 bases. The CDR3 nucleotides are TGCAGTGCTAGACAGGGCTATGGCTACACCTTC. It codes for CSARQGYGYTF.

The chain couples TRBV3-1 (or the pseudogene TRBV3-2) to TRBJ2-7; the D gene is possibly TRBD2 (5 bases). The CDR3 length is 16 residues. V gave up 1 base and J gave up 3 bases, with 16 bases separating them. Germline values: CDR1 LGHDT, CDR2 YNNKEL (reference sequence). This chain's CDR3 is CASSQAGSSLFYEQYF. The CDR3 DNA is TGTGCCAGCAGCCAAGCCGGGTCTAGCCTCTTCTACGAGCAGTACTTC.

V is TRBV7-6 and J is TRBJ2-2; 9 positions agree with TRBD2. This CDR3 comprises 15 residues. J was trimmed by 6 bases and V by 0 bases; bases with no gene match: 2. CDR1 and CDR2 (germline): SGHVS, FNYEAQ. The CDR3 is CASSLAGLAPGELFF. The CDR3 DNA sequence: TGTGCCAGCAGCTTAGCGGGACTAGCTCCCGGGGAGCTGTTTTTT.